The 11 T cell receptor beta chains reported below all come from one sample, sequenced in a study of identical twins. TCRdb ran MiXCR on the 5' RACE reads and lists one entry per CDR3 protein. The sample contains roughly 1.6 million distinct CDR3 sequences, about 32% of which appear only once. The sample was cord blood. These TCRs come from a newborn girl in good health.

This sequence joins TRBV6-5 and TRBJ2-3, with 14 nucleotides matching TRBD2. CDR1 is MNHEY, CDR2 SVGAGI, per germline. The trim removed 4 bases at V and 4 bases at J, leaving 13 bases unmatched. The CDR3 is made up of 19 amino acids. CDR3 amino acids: CASSWYGLAGGAAPDTQYF. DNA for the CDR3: TGTGCCAGCAGTTGGTATGGACTAGCGGGAGGTGCGGCGCCAGATACGCAGTATTTT.

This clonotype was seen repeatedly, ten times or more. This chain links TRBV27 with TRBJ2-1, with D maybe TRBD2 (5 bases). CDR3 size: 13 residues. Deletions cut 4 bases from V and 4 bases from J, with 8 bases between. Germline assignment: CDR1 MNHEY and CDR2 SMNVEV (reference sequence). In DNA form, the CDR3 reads TGTGCCAGCAGTTCGGACTTGTACAATGAGCAGTTCTTC. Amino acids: CASSSDLYNEQFF.

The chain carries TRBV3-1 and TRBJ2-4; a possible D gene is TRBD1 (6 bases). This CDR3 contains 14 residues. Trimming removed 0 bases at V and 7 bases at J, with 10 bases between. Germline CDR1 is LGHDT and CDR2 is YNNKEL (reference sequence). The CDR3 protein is CASSQDPQGNIQYF. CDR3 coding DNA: TGTGCCAGCAGCCAAGATCCTCAGGGGAACATTCAGTACTTC.

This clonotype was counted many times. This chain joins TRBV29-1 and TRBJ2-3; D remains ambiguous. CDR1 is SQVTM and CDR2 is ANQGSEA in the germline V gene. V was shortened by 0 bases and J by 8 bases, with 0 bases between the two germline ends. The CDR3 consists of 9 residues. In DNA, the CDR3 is TGCAGCGTTGAAGATACGCAGTATTTT. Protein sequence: CSVEDTQYF.

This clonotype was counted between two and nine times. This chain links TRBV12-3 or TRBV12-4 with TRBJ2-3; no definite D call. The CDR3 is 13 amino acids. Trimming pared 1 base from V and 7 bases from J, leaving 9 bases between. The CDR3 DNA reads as TGTGCCAGCAGTTTAGGGAGACAAAATACGCAGTATTTT. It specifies CASSLGRQNTQYF.

CDR3 nucleotides: TGCGCCAGCAGCCAAGATTGGGACGACGCCTACGAGCAGTACTTC. It is translated as CASSQDWDDAYEQYF. The chain is built from TRBV4-1 and TRBJ2-7; perhaps D is TRBD1 or TRBD2 (5 bases each). Germline loops: CDR1 MGHRA, CDR2 YSYEKL. This CDR3 is built from 15 residues. Trimming took 0 bases from V and 2 from J, leaving 11 bases between them.

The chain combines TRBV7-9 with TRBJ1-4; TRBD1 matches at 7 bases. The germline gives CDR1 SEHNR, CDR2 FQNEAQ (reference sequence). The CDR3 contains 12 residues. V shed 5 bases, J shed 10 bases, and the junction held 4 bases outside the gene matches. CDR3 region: CASSRQGVKLFF. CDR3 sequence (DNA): TGTGCCAGCAGCAGACAGGGAGTAAAACTGTTTTTT.

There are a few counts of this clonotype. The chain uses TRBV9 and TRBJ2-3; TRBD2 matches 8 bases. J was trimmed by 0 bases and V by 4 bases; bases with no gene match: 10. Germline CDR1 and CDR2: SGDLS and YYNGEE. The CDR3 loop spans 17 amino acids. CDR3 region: CASSLGRVAGSTDTQYF. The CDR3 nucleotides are TGTGCCAGCAGCCTCGGGCGGGTAGCGGGAAGCACAGATACGCAGTATTTT.

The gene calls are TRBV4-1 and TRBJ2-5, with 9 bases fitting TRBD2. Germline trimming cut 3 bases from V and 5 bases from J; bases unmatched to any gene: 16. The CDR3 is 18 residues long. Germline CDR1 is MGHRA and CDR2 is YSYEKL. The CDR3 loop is CASSHSYLPGLAWETQYF. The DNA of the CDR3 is TGCGCCAGCAGCCACTCATACCTACCGGGACTAGCTTGGGAGACCCAGTACTTC.

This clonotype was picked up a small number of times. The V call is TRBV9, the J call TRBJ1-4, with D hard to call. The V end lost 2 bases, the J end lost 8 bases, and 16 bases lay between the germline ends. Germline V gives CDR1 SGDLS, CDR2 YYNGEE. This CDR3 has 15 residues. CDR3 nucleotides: TGTGCCAGCAGCGTCTACGGAACCGGGCTGGAAAAACTGTTTTTT. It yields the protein CASSVYGTGLEKLFF.

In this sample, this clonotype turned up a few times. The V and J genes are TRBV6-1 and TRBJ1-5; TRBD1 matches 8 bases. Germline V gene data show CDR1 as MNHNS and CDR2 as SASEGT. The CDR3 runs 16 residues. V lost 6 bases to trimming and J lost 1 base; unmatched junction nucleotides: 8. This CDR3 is CASSPIQGVSNQPQHF. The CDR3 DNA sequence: TGTGCCAGCAGCCCCATACAGGGGGTGAGCAATCAGCCCCAGCATTTT.